This passage covers 5 T cell receptor beta chains from one sample sequenced in a study of OX40 agonist ivuxolimab in advanced cancers. Profiled with immunoSEQ multiplex PCR; TCRdb holds only in-frame clones, not every one. The repertoire consists of more than 75,000 clones, with more than 85% occurring once and the leading ten covering over 0.65%. The source was CD4+ or CD8+ T cells sorted from blood, collected in a trial of the OX40 agonist ivuxolimab. The receptor source for this set is an adult with an advanced solid tumor such as melanoma, head and neck, liver or kidney cancer.

The chain joins TRBV7-3 to TRBJ2-1; 10 nucleotides line up with TRBD2. This CDR3 has 15 amino acids. With V trimmed by 5 bases and J by 9 bases, 10 bases remained unmatched. Germline values: CDR1 SGHTA, CDR2 FQGTGA. CDR3 coding DNA: TGTGCCAGCAGCGAGGCAGCGGGAGGGCTTGGTGAGCAGTTCTTC. Its protein product is CASSEAAGGLGEQFF.

This sequence joins TRBV28 and TRBJ2-7, with D perhaps matching TRBD1 or TRBD2 (6 bases each). Trimming cost V 7 bases and J 4 bases, with 20 bases left between them. Per germline, CDR1 MDHEN and CDR2 SYDVKM. CDR3 length: 15 amino acids. CDR3 nucleotide sequence: TGTGCCAGCACGAGAGGGGGGACCTCGTCATACGAGCAGTACTTC. Its translation: CASTRGGTSSYEQYF.

The chain combines TRBV28 with TRBJ1-1; D not resolved. Germline V lookup: CDR1 MDHEN, CDR2 SYDVKM. The CDR3 has 16 amino acids. Trimming removed 7 bases at V and 0 bases at J, with 18 bases between. CDR3 bases: TGTGCCAGCACTCTGTATTTGGGTGCCATGAACACTGAAGCTTTCTTT. Residues: CASTLYLGAMNTEAFF.

This rearrangement joins TRBV7-9 to TRBJ1-2; D is undetermined. The CDR3 has 13 residues. V lost 8 bases, J lost 8 bases, and 18 bases lay in between. Germline CDR1 reads SEHNR; CDR2 reads FQNEAQ (reference sequence). Here the CDR3 reads CASALTEARGYTF. The CDR3 nucleotides are TGTGCCAGCGCCCTCACAGAGGCGAGGGGCTACACCTTC.

This chain links TRBV19 with TRBJ1-3, with D unclear. The CDR3 is 14 amino acids. The V end was cut by 6 bases, the J end by 0 bases, with 9 bases between. Germline CDR1 and CDR2: LNHDA and SQIVND (reference sequence). CDR3 in DNA: TGTGCCAGTAGCCGACCGGTCTCTGGAAACACCATATATTTT. This translates into CASSRPVSGNTIYF.